One sample yielded the 2 T cell receptor beta chains listed below, sequenced in a study of T-cell memory formation after mild COVID-19. MiXCR was run by TCRdb on the 5' RACE reads, yielding one entry per CDR3 protein. In the table there are hundreds of thousands of distinct CDR3 sequences, roughly 17% of which are singletons. Input material: PBMCs or a T cell subset sorted from them (not recorded which). The receptors derive from an adult woman who had mild COVID-19 (a few samples of this study predate the infection). Cell type and time point are not known.

The V call is TRBV7-8, the J call TRBJ2-1; 12 bases line up with TRBD2. This CDR3 has 18 amino acids. Losses at the gene ends were 1 base for V and 4 bases for J; bases not matched to a gene: 8. The germline V gene has CDR1 SGHVS and CDR2 FQNEAQ. The chain's CDR3 is CASSLGGALAGGYNEQFF. The CDR3 DNA is TGTGCCAGCAGCTTAGGAGGGGCTCTAGCGGGAGGGTACAATGAGCAGTTCTTC.

The gene calls are TRBV25-1 and TRBJ2-2, with 8 bases that match TRBD2. The CDR3 length is 20 residues. The J segment lost 3 bases and the V segment lost 6 bases, leaving 21 bases of the junction unmatched. Germline CDR1 reads MGHDK; CDR2 reads SYGVNS. This CDR3 reads CASSPIPGSQSGSYTGELFF. Written as DNA, the CDR3 is TGTGCCAGCAGCCCCATCCCGGGGTCCCAAAGCGGGAGTTACACCGGGGAGCTGTTTTTT.